These 27 T cell receptor beta chains were sequenced from one sample in a study of regulatory T cells in long-lasting Graves disease. Through Arm-PCR of CDR3 regions and iRepertoire HTBI primers, TCR beta libraries were built. TCRdb passed the multiplex PCR reads through MiXCR, listing each CDR3 protein once. The sample yields 380,000 or so distinct CDR3 sequences, under 20% seen once. Described time point: newly diagnosed GD, antithyroid drugs for less than 3 months. PBMC RNA was the source of the TCR library. These same records also appear under a second study, on T cells in Graves' hyperthyroidism and ophthalmopathy.

Source: peripheral blood mononuclear cells (PBMCs), taken at new diagnosis, from a patient treated with antithyroid drugs. Receptor source: a woman under 30 with Graves disease.

There are many counts of this clonotype. A much larger clonotype is one base distant, so this may be a read error. CDR3: CASSFGVYEQYF. CDR3 DNA sequence: TGTGCCAGCAGCTTTGGAGTCTACGAGCAGTACTTC. The chain is built from TRBV7-9 and TRBJ2-7; no firm D call. V was trimmed by 3 bases and J by 3 bases, leaving 6 bases between them. Germline-derived CDR1 and CDR2 are SEHNR and FQNEAQ (reference sequence). The CDR3 has 12 residues. The full variable domain, rest sourced from reference TRBV7-9 and TRBJ2-7, is DTGVSQNPRHKITKRGQNVTFRCDPISEHNRLYWYRQTLGQGPEFLTYFQNEAQLEKSRLLSDRFSAERPKGSFSTLEIQRTEQGDSAMYLCASSFGVYEQYFGPGTRLTVT.

There are many counts of this clonotype. Germline is not matched at one junction end, which may reflect a read error. The chain joins TRBV20-1 to TRBJ2-7; the D is unclear. The CDR3 consists of 12 residues. In germline, CDR1 is DFQATT, CDR2 SNEGSKA (reference sequence). The CDR3 loop reads CSAHENGLLHRF. For the CDR3, the DNA is TGCAGTGCGCACGAAAATGGTCTTCTGCATCGATTC.

This clonotype was seen ten or more times. J is TRBJ1-1 and V is TRBV10-3; no reliable D call. Germline V gene data show CDR1 as ENHRY and CDR2 as SYGVKD. The CDR3 loop spans 14 amino acids. V lost 4 bases to trimming and J lost 1 base, with 10 bases between them. CDR3 amino acids: CAISVRVGNTEAFF. For the CDR3, the DNA is TGTGCCATCAGTGTCCGGGTAGGGAACACTGAAGCTTTCTTT.

This clonotype was picked up many times. The chain links TRBV5-8 to TRBJ2-7, with D tentatively TRBD2 (6 bases). V lost 0 bases and J lost 2, with 12 bases in between. Germline V CDR1 and CDR2: SGHTS, YDEGEE. This CDR3 region has 15 residues. Written as DNA, the CDR3 is TGTGCCAGCAGCTTGGGACTAGGTAATCCCTACGAGCAGTACTTC. Amino acids: CASSLGLGNPYEQYF.

This clonotype was detected a few times. V is TRBV24-1 and J is TRBJ2-3; D unresolved. The CDR3 is made up of 13 amino acids. The ends were cut back, 1 base at V and 4 bases at J, with 5 bases in the middle. CDR1 KGHDR and CDR2 SFDVKD come from the germline V gene. CDR3 protein: CATSDFASDTQYF. The CDR3 region has the DNA TGTGCCACCAGTGATTTCGCGTCAGATACGCAGTATTTT.

This clonotype was detected only a few times. V is TRBV28 and J is TRBJ2-5, with TRBD1 identical over 9 bases. The germline V gene has CDR1 MDHEN and CDR2 SYDVKM. With 2 bases clipped from V and 4 bases from J, the junction kept 5 bases outside the gene matches. The CDR3 totals 15 residues. CDR3 DNA: TGTGCCAGCAGTTTAGAACAGGGGGCCGGAGAGACCCAGTACTTC. It specifies CASSLEQGAGETQYF.

This clonotype was recorded once. A much larger clone lies a single base off, so this may be a read error. The V gene is TRBV5-1, the J gene TRBJ2-1; TRBD1 matches at 7 bases. Judging by the DNA end, TRBJ2-4 fits better; the J call may be wrong. Looked up from germline, CDR1 is SGHRS and CDR2 is YFSETQ. The CDR3 sequence is 16 residues long. CDR3 in amino acids: CASSPRDREPQNTQYF. In nucleotides, the CDR3 is TGCGCCAGCAGCCCCCGGGACAGAGAACCCCAAAACACTCAGTACTTC.

Only a few counts were recorded for this clonotype. The chain joins TRBV9 to TRBJ2-3; D perhaps matches TRBD2 (8 bases). Trimming left V 0 bases short and J 6 bases short, with 17 bases between. Per the germline V gene, CDR1 is SGDLS and CDR2 is YYNGEE. The CDR3 runs 16 residues. CDR3 loop: CASSVGGTAGVDTQYF. CDR3 sequence (DNA): TGTGCCAGCAGCGTAGGTGGGACAGCGGGGGTGGATACGCAGTATTTT.

Many counts were recorded for this clonotype. CDR3 protein: CATTTSGGEYF. CDR3 nucleotide sequence: TGTGCCACCACGACTAGCGGGGGGGAGTACTTC. The rearrangement joins TRBV28 to TRBJ2-7, with TRBD2 matching over 14 bases. From germline, CDR1 is MDHEN and CDR2 SYDVKM. J lost 11 bases, V lost 10 bases, and 4 bases had no gene match. This CDR3 comprises 11 residues.

This clonotype was counted many times. This chain connects TRBV5-1 to TRBJ2-1; 13 positions match TRBD2. The V gene's germline CDR1 is SGHRS and CDR2 YFSETQ. The CDR3 runs 19 residues. Trimming cost V 4 bases and J 0 bases; bases outside gene matches: 10. The CDR3 protein is CASSANPGLAGSSYNEQFF. The CDR3 bases are TGCGCCAGCAGCGCTAACCCGGGACTAGCGGGGAGCTCCTACAATGAGCAGTTCTTC.

This clonotype was seen at least ten times. V and J are TRBV24-1 and TRBJ1-1; 8 nucleotides match TRBD1. Germline-derived CDR1 and CDR2 are KGHDR and SFDVKD. The CDR3 is 15 residues long. The ends lost 4 bases at V and 11 bases at J; junction bases unmatched: 14. This chain's CDR3 is CATSDSRQGWGNAFF. CDR3 sequence (DNA): TGTGCCACCAGTGACTCTCGACAGGGGTGGGGAAATGCTTTCTTT.

About this clonotype itself: A read error is likely here: a far larger clone is one base away. The J gene is TRBJ2-7, the V gene TRBV2; 7 bases are shared with TRBD2. The J call may be in error: the DNA end matches TRBJ2-3 better. The CDR3 consists of 17 residues. Germline CDR1 is SNHLY and CDR2 is FYNNEI. CDR3 sequence (DNA): TGTGCCAGCAGTGAATTGGGGCTAGCGGCTAGCACAAGTACGCAGTATTTT. This translates into CASSELGLAASTSTQYF.

A word on this clonotype: A far more abundant clone sits one base away, making this likely a read error. The chain links TRBV11-2 to TRBJ2-7; D tentatively reads TRBD1 or TRBD2 (7 bases each). The CDR3 runs to 15 residues. Germline V gives CDR1 SGHAT, CDR2 FQNNGV. V was cut by 7 bases and J by 7 bases, with 23 bases left in between. In nucleotides, the CDR3 is TGTGCCAGCACCCCAGGGGGGGGCGGCTACAATGAGCAGTACTTC. As protein: CASTPGGGGYNEQYF.

This clonotype was counted only a few times. Given a much more abundant clone one base away, this may be a read error. The genes are TRBV28 and TRBJ1-2; tentatively, D is TRBD1 (5 bases). CDR1 is MDHEN, CDR2 SYDVKM, per germline. The CDR3 is 12 residues long. DNA of the CDR3: TGTGCCAGCAGTGGGACGGTGGATGGCAACACCTTC. Translating gives CASSGTVDGNTF.

A remark on this clonotype: Lacking the conserved final phenylalanine or tryptophan, this CDR3 likely reflects a read error. This CDR3 is CASSLRGAYQETQYL. For the CDR3, the DNA is TGTGCCAGCAGCCTGCGGGGGGCATACCAAGAGACCCAGTACCTC. The chain couples TRBV3-1 to TRBJ2-5; 8 bases fit TRBD2. CDR1 LGHDT and CDR2 YNNKEL come from the germline V gene (reference sequence). Losses at the gene ends were 4 bases for V and 0 bases for J; bases not matched to a gene: 4. This CDR3 has 15 amino acids.

This clonotype was seen many times. V gene TRBV30 combines with J gene TRBJ1-5, with 9 positions matching TRBD1. The J segment lost 6 bases and the V segment lost 3 bases, leaving 12 bases of the junction unmatched. The CDR3 covers 16 residues. Germline V gives CDR1 GTSNPN, CDR2 SVGIG (reference sequence). CDR3 in DNA: TGTGCCTGGAGCGAAAACTCCGGACAGGGGAGTCAGCCCCAGCATTTT. It translates to CAWSENSGQGSQPQHF.

V is TRBV3-1 and J is TRBJ2-7, with TRBD1 matching over 12 bases. The CDR3 has 16 residues. V dropped 0 bases and J dropped 7; count of bases not matched to a gene: 7. Germline CDR1 reads LGHDT; CDR2 reads YNNKEL (reference sequence). The DNA of the CDR3 is TGTGCCAGCAGCCAAGATCCGGGACAGGGGGCCGGTGAGCAGTACTTC. This translates into CASSQDPGQGAGEQYF.

For this clonotype: This likely stems from a read error, as it lies one base from a far larger clone. The chain joins TRBV7-3 to TRBJ2-1; 8 bases align to TRBD2. CDR1 is SGHTA, CDR2 FQGTGA, per germline. The V segment lost 5 bases and the J segment 0 bases; nucleotides outside the gene matches: 12. This CDR3 spans 18 amino acids. CDR3 DNA sequence: TGTGCCAGCAGCCAACTTCCTGGACTAGCTTCCTCCTACAATGAGCAGTTCTTC. Residues: CASSQLPGLASSYNEQFF.

This clonotype occurred many times. The chain couples TRBV2 to TRBJ2-1, with 13 bases identical to TRBD2. J lost 10 bases, V lost 4 bases, and 7 bases had no gene match. Germline CDR1 reads SNHLY; CDR2 reads FYNNEI. The CDR3 contains 15 residues. CDR3: CASSATGTSGEEQFF. The DNA for the CDR3 is TGTGCCAGCAGTGCCACCGGGACTAGCGGGGAAGAGCAGTTCTTC.

This clonotype was picked up many times. V gene TRBV18 combines with J gene TRBJ1-4; D not certain. The germline V gene encodes CDR1 KGHSH and CDR2 LQKENI. The length of the CDR3 is 16 residues. V lost 0 bases to trimming and J lost 5 bases, with 13 bases between them. In DNA form, the CDR3 reads TGTGCCAGCTCACCACCGGCGGGGTCCGCAAATGAAAAACTGTTTTTT. Translating it yields CASSPPAGSANEKLFF.

This chain joins TRBV4-2 and TRBJ2-3; the match to TRBD1 covers 7 bases. J lost 1 base, V lost 4 bases, and 5 bases had no gene match. The germline gives CDR1 LGHNA, CDR2 YNFKEQ. The CDR3 is made up of 15 amino acids. The CDR3 bases are TGTGCCAGCAGCCCAGGGGGTCCGGGCACAGATACGCAGTATTTT. Translating it yields CASSPGGPGTDTQYF.

V and J are TRBV29-1 and TRBJ2-7, with a possible D match to TRBD2 (5 bases). CDR3 length: 12 amino acids. V was shortened by 5 bases and J by 5 bases, with 13 bases between the two germline ends. The germline CDR1 and CDR2 sequences are SQVTM and ANQGSEA. This chain's CDR3 is CSVIGRGNEQYF. CDR3 DNA: TGCAGCGTTATTGGACGAGGGAACGAGCAGTACTTC.

This clonotype has more than one count but fewer than ten. A much more abundant neighbour one base away suggests this may be a read error. This chain links TRBV7-8 with TRBJ2-3; TRBD2 might be the D (6 bases). Trimming removed 5 bases at V and 0 bases at J, with 21 bases between. Germline V gives CDR1 SGHVS, CDR2 FQNEAQ. The CDR3 is 18 residues long. The CDR3 DNA reads TGTGCCAGCAGCCTACTCTTGGGGACTCCTAGAAGCACAGATACGCAGTATTTT. Its translation is CASSLLLGTPRSTDTQYF.

This clonotype was seen many times. The chain joins TRBV7-2 to TRBJ2-7; 7 bases map to TRBD2. Germline-derived CDR1 and CDR2 are SGHTA and FQGNSA. V trimming: 5 bases; J trimming: 6 bases; junction bases outside the gene matches: 10. This CDR3 region has 14 residues. The CDR3 sequence is CASSPGRQGSEQYF. The DNA for the CDR3 is TGTGCCAGCAGCCCCGGGAGGCAGGGATCCGAGCAGTACTTC.

This clonotype was detected many times. V is TRBV27 and J is TRBJ2-7, with D possibly TRBD2 on 6 matching bases. Germline V gene lookup returns CDR1 MNHEY and CDR2 SMNVEV (reference sequence). The germline V and J ends were trimmed by 10 bases and 5 bases, with 21 bases remaining between them. This CDR3 has 14 residues. DNA for the CDR3: TGTGCCATCGGATCGGGACGGGAGTTGGACGAGCAGTACTTC. It is translated as CAIGSGRELDEQYF.

This clonotype showed up many times. V usage is TRBV2 and J usage is TRBJ2-2; D remains ambiguous. The ends were cut back, 8 bases at V and 3 bases at J, with 7 bases in the middle. This CDR3 spans 12 amino acids. Per the germline V gene, CDR1 is SNHLY and CDR2 is FYNNEI. This CDR3 is CASGSDTGELFF. CDR3 DNA: TGTGCCAGCGGAAGTGACACCGGGGAGCTGTTTTTT. The full variable domain, completed using reference TRBV2 and TRBJ2-2, is EPEVTQTPSHQVTQMGQEVILRCVPISNHLYFYWYRQILGQKVEFLVSFYNNEISEKSEIFDDQFSVERPDGSNFTLKIRSTKLEDSAMYFCASGSDTGELFFGEGSRLTVL.

This clonotype appeared a few times. The chain is built from TRBV4-1 and TRBJ1-5, with TRBD1 matching 8 bases. V trimming: 0 bases; J trimming: 3 bases; junction bases outside the gene matches: 1. The germline gives CDR1 MGHRA, CDR2 YSYEKL. CDR3 length: 15 amino acids. The CDR3 here is CASSQEDRVNQPQHF. The CDR3 nucleotides read TGCGCCAGCAGCCAAGAGGACAGGGTCAATCAGCCCCAGCATTTT.